The 25 T cell receptor beta chains reported below all come from one sample, sequenced in a study of T cell repertoires in cytomegalovirus infection. TCRdb recomputed calls from the reads with MiXCR, one row per CDR3 protein. The sample lists 500,000 or so distinct CDR3 sequences, approximately 16% occurring once. The specimen was CD8+ T cells from PBMCs. The source of these receptors is a human donor in good health (CMV status not recorded). Some clones in this sample may be carry-over from other donors' samples.

This clonotype has a count of ten or more. The chain joins TRBV12-3 or TRBV12-4 to TRBJ1-5; D possibly corresponds to TRBD1 (5 bases). The V gene lost 3 bases and the J gene lost 1 base, with 13 bases spanning the gap. The CDR3 runs 16 residues. DNA of the CDR3: TGTGCCAGCAGTTTCTCTGGGGCGAGAAGCAATCAGCCCCAGCATTTT. It yields the protein CASSFSGARSNQPQHF.

This clonotype was counted at least ten times. The gene calls are TRBV24-1 and TRBJ1-5; possibly TRBD1 for D (5 bases). The ends were cut back, 3 bases at V and 0 bases at J, with 8 bases in the middle. Germline V gene sequence: CDR1 KGHDR, CDR2 SFDVKD. CDR3 length: 15 amino acids. CDR3 region: CATSDLGASNQPQHF. CDR3 nucleotides: TGTGCCACCAGTGATCTCGGGGCTAGCAATCAGCCCCAGCATTTT.

V is TRBV11-2 and J is TRBJ2-1, with D tentatively TRBD2 (5 bases). Germline V gene data show CDR1 as SGHAT and CDR2 as FQNNGV. Between the trimmed V and J ends, which lost 4 bases and 15 bases, there was a span of 19 bases. CDR3 length: 13 amino acids. This CDR3 is CASSYNEGPRPFF. The CDR3 DNA is TGTGCCAGCAGCTACAACGAGGGCCCCAGGCCGTTCTTC.

This clonotype was counted ten times or more. V usage is TRBV6-5 and J usage is TRBJ2-7; 7 bases line up with TRBD1. Germline V gives CDR1 MNHEY, CDR2 SVGAGI. J gave up 3 bases and V 0 bases, and 5 bases lay outside the gene matches. This CDR3 spans 15 amino acids. Here the CDR3 DNA reads TGTGCCAGCAGTTACTCTTCCGGGACAGTCTACGAGCAGTACTTC. Amino acid sequence: CASSYSSGTVYEQYF.

This clonotype was observed a few times. The chain links TRBV4-2 to TRBJ1-5; D is uncertain. Germline V gene lookup returns CDR1 LGHNA and CDR2 YNFKEQ. The V and J ends lost 4 bases and 2 bases respectively, with 33 bases between them. CDR3 length: 22 amino acids. CDR3 residues: CASSLVVGGGRLFRQGNQPQHF. The CDR3 nucleotides are TGTGCCAGCAGCCTGGTTGTCGGAGGAGGGCGCCTTTTCCGGCAAGGCAATCAGCCCCAGCATTTT.

This clonotype came up many times. The V and J genes are TRBV27 and TRBJ2-2; perhaps TRBD1 as D (5 bases). CDR3 length equals 16 residues. V lost 0 bases and J lost 8, with 16 bases in between. Germline V lookup: CDR1 MNHEY, CDR2 SMNVEV (reference sequence). The CDR3 DNA reads as TGTGCCAGCAGTTTATCGCTCCAGGGTGCTGATGGGGAGCTGTTTTTT. It encodes CASSLSLQGADGELFF.

This clonotype was recorded many times. This chain links TRBV7-9 with TRBJ2-3; 9 nucleotides match TRBD1. Trimming at V came to 6 bases and at J to 1 base, leaving 5 bases not matched to a gene. The CDR3 runs 15 residues. Germline values: CDR1 SEHNR, CDR2 FQNEAQ (reference sequence). CDR3 loop: CASRHRGRGTDTQYF. As DNA, the CDR3 is TGTGCCAGCAGGCACAGGGGGCGAGGCACAGATACGCAGTATTTT. The full variable domain, in which reference TRBV7-9 and TRBJ2-3 provide the parts outside the CDR3, is DTGVSQNPRHKITKRGQNVTFRCDPISEHNRLYWYRQTLGQGPEFLTYFQNEAQLEKSRLLSDRFSAERPKGSFSTLEIQRTEQGDSAMYLCASRHRGRGTDTQYFGPGTRLTVL.

This clonotype turned up a few times. The rearrangement uses TRBV19 and TRBJ2-3, with 10 bases that match TRBD1. This CDR3 has 15 residues. The trim removed 5 bases at V and 4 bases at J, leaving 6 bases unmatched. The germline CDR1 and CDR2 sequences are LNHDA and SQIVND (reference sequence). The CDR3 sequence: CASSGDRGSPDTQYF. The CDR3 bases are TGTGCCAGTAGTGGGGACAGGGGATCCCCAGATACGCAGTATTTT. Full variable domain (missing parts from reference TRBV19 and TRBJ2-3): DGGITQSPKYLFRKEGQNVTLSCEQNLNHDAMYWYRQDPGQGLRLIYYSQIVNDFQKGDIAEGYSVSREKKESFPLTVTSAQKNPTAFYLCASSGDRGSPDTQYFGPGTRLTVL.

A remark on this clonotype: The CDR3 end shows no conserved phenylalanine or tryptophan, and so a read error is likely. The rearrangement uses TRBV12-5 and TRBJ2-1, with D possibly matching TRBD1 (5 bases). The CDR3 sequence is 19 residues long. Germline loops: CDR1 LGHNT, CDR2 FRNRAP. The V end was cut by 0 bases, the J end by 2 bases, with 20 bases between. The chain's CDR3 is CASGLVSLIGAVPYNEQFC. The CDR3 DNA reads TGTGCTAGTGGTTTGGTATCTTTAATAGGGGCCGTCCCCTACAATGAGCAGTTCTGC.

This clonotype showed up many times. The rearrangement joins TRBV27 to TRBJ1-1; TRBD1 agrees at 8 bases. The CDR3 sequence is 16 residues long. The J segment lost 3 bases and the V segment lost 3 bases, leaving 9 bases of the junction unmatched. From germline, CDR1 is MNHEY and CDR2 SMNVEV (reference sequence). The CDR3: CASSFQGATRDTEAFF. Here the CDR3 DNA reads TGTGCCAGCAGTTTTCAGGGGGCTACTCGGGACACTGAAGCTTTCTTT.

This clonotype has a count of ten or more. The V gene is TRBV20-1, the J gene TRBJ2-2, with 8 bases lining up with TRBD2. Trimming took 6 bases from V and 9 from J; bases not matched to a gene: 24. CDR3 length: 18 amino acids. Germline values: CDR1 DFQATT, CDR2 SNEGSKA (reference sequence). In nucleotides, the CDR3 is TGCAGTGCCCGTGCCCCTAGCGGGTTTTCCCCACTCGGCTGGGAGCTGTTTTTT. It is translated as CSARAPSGFSPLGWELFF.

This clonotype was recorded once. V and J are TRBV19 and TRBJ2-7; D is possibly TRBD2 (7 bases). This CDR3 spans 16 amino acids. V dropped 3 bases and J dropped 0 bases, with 15 bases sitting between them. Germline lookup yields CDR1 LNHDA and CDR2 SQIVND (reference sequence). CDR3 nucleotides: TGTGCCAGTAGTATCGCCGGGGGGCGCATCTCCTACGAGCAGTACTTC. Protein sequence: CASSIAGGRISYEQYF.

The V and J genes are TRBV29-1 and TRBJ1-4, with TRBD1 identical over 7 bases. Germline assignment: CDR1 SQVTM and CDR2 ANQGSEA. The CDR3 has 15 residues. With 0 bases clipped from V and 11 bases from J, the junction kept 12 bases outside the gene matches. Written as DNA, the CDR3 is TGCAGCGTTGAAGATCCGGAGACAGGGCATTTGAAACTGTTTTTT. This sequence encodes CSVEDPETGHLKLFF.

The chain has TRBV30 and TRBJ2-1; no firm D call. Germline V CDR1 and CDR2: GTSNPN, SVGIG (reference sequence). The CDR3 contains 13 residues. Trimming took 1 base from V and 3 from J, leaving 7 bases between them. The CDR3 sequence: CAWSEIYYNEQFF. DNA of the CDR3: TGTGCCTGGAGTGAAATTTACTACAATGAGCAGTTCTTC.

The genes are TRBV6-5 and TRBJ2-1; perhaps D is TRBD1 or TRBD2 (5 bases each). Germline CDR1 is MNHEY and CDR2 is SVGAGI. The CDR3 consists of 17 residues. CDR3 protein: CSRSYSVGESGHNEQFF. The CDR3 bases are TGTTCCCGCAGTTACTCCGTGGGGGAGTCGGGTCACAATGAGCAGTTCTTC.

V gene TRBV28 combines with J gene TRBJ2-2, with TRBD1 identical over 9 bases. Germline loops: CDR1 MDHEN, CDR2 SYDVKM. The CDR3 is made up of 16 amino acids. The V segment lost 6 bases and the J segment 1 base; nucleotides outside the gene matches: 6. CDR3 loop: CASSPAGQGNTGELFF. The CDR3 bases are TGTGCCAGCAGCCCCGCGGGACAGGGGAACACCGGGGAGCTGTTTTTT.

This clonotype was detected a few times. J is TRBJ2-1 and V is TRBV24-1; weak D call: TRBD2 (5 bases). The CDR3 is 11 residues long. Per the germline V gene, CDR1 is KGHDR and CDR2 is SFDVKD. V was cut by 3 bases and J by 14 bases, with 10 bases left in between. CDR3 nucleotides: TGTGCCACCAGTGATGACGGGATGGAGTTCTTC. This encodes CATSDDGMEFF.

Many counts were recorded for this clonotype. This chain joins TRBV12-3 or TRBV12-4 and TRBJ1-3; no definite D call. Trimming cost V 7 bases and J 3 bases, with 7 bases left between them. The CDR3 runs 12 residues. The CDR3 is CASTPVGNTIYF. CDR3 DNA: TGTGCCAGCACTCCGGTTGGAAACACCATATATTTT.

Concerning this clonotype itself: A much larger clonotype is one base distant, so this may be a read error. The chain's CDR3 is CAGRLGQNYEQYF. DNA of the CDR3: TGTGCCGGCAGGCTTGGGCAGAACTACGAGCAGTACTTC. V gene TRBV12-3 or TRBV12-4 combines with J gene TRBJ2-7; D remains ambiguous. This CDR3 spans 13 amino acids.

This clonotype appeared a few times. The chain has TRBV2 and TRBJ2-5; weak D call: TRBD1 (6 bases). The CDR3 is 13 residues long. V lost 9 bases to trimming and J lost 2 bases, with 13 bases between them. CDR1 is SNHLY, CDR2 FYNNEI, per germline. The CDR3 DNA reads TGTGCCAGTGGACAGAAATTACAAGAGACCCAGTACTTC. Its translation: CASGQKLQETQYF.

This clonotype was counted at least ten times. The V call is TRBV7-9, the J call TRBJ2-1; D unresolved. The CDR3 sequence is 12 residues long. Trimming took off 1 base at V and 9 bases at J, with 7 bases between the two ends. Germline CDR1 SEHNR, CDR2 FQNEAQ (reference sequence). The CDR3 protein is CASSLGAAEQFF. In DNA form, the CDR3 reads TGTGCCAGCAGCTTAGGGGCAGCTGAGCAGTTCTTC.

This clonotype was observed many times. The chain links TRBV7-9 to TRBJ2-3; 12 bases align to TRBD2. V shed 4 bases, J shed 2 bases, and the junction held 7 bases outside the gene matches. The CDR3 has 17 amino acids. CDR1 is SEHNR, CDR2 FQNEAQ, per germline (reference sequence). CDR3 sequence reads: CASSSTTSGSTTDTQYF. The CDR3 nucleotides read TGTGCCAGCAGCTCAACGACTAGCGGGAGCACCACAGATACGCAGTATTTT.

At least ten counts were recorded for this clonotype. The genes are TRBV7-3 and TRBJ2-2; TRBD2 might be the D (5 bases). Trimming pared 1 base from V and 4 bases from J, leaving 16 bases between. The CDR3 covers 17 residues. Germline V CDR1 and CDR2: SGHTA, FQGTGA. The CDR3 bases are TGTGCCAGCAGCTTAATCCCGCGGGCTGGAAGCACCGGGGAGCTGTTTTTT. Translation gives CASSLIPRAGSTGELFF.

The gene calls are TRBV2 and TRBJ1-2; 8 bases fit TRBD1. Germline V gene data show CDR1 as SNHLY and CDR2 as FYNNEI. The length of the CDR3 is 11 residues. The J segment lost 10 bases and the V segment lost 7 bases, leaving 5 bases of the junction unmatched. DNA of the CDR3: TGTGCCAGCAAGTGGACAGGGATCTACACCTTC. Translating it yields CASKWTGIYTF.

This clonotype was counted ten times or more. This sequence joins TRBV6-1 and TRBJ2-7, with D perhaps matching TRBD2 (6 bases). Germline assignment: CDR1 MNHNS and CDR2 SASEGT. Trimming pared 8 bases from V and 5 bases from J, leaving 10 bases between. CDR3 length: 11 amino acids. Written as DNA, the CDR3 is TGTGCCAGCTGGACGGGGGACGAGCAGTACTTC. It encodes CASWTGDEQYF.